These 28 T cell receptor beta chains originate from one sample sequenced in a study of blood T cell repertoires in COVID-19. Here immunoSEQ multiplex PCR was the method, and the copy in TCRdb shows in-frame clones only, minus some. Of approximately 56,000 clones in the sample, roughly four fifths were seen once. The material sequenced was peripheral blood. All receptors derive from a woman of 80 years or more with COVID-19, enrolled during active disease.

The CDR3 DNA reads as TGTGCCAGCTCTCTTGCGACAGGGGGTTCCACAGATACGCAGTATTTT. Amino acid sequence: CASSLATGGSTDTQYF. The V and J genes are TRBV28 and TRBJ2-3; 9 nucleotides line up with TRBD1. The CDR3 sequence is 16 residues long. Germline CDR1 and CDR2: MDHEN and SYDVKM. V shed 8 bases, J shed 2 bases, and the junction held 11 bases outside the gene matches. The full variable domain, completed using reference TRBV28 and TRBJ2-3, is DVKVTQSSRYLVKRTGEKVFLECVQDMDHENMFWYRQDPGLGLRLIYFSYDVKMKEKGDIPEGYSVSREKKERFSLILESASTNQTSMYLCASSLATGGSTDTQYFGPGTRLTVL.

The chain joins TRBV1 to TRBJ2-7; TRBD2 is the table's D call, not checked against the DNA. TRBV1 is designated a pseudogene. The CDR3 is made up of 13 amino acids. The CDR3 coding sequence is TGCACCCGCAAAAGCGGGGTCTCTTACGAGCAGTACTTC. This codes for CTRKSGVSYEQYF.

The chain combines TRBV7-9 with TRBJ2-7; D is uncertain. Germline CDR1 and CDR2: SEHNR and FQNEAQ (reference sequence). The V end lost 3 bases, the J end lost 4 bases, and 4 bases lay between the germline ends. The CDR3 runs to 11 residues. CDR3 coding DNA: TGTGCCAGCAGCTTCTCGTACGAGCAGTACTTC. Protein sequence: CASSFSYEQYF.

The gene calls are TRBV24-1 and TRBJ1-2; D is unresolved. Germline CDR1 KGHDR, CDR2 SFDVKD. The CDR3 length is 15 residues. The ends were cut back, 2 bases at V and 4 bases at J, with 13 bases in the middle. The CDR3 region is CATSDSGSPRYGYTF. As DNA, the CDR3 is TGTGCCACCAGTGATTCGGGGAGCCCCCGCTATGGCTACACCTTC.

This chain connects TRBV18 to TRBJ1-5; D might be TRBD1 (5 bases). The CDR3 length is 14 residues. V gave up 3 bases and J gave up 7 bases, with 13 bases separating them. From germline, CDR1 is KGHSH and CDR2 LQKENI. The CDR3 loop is CASSPGRGDQPQHF. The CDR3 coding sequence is TGTGCCAGCTCACCCGGACGGGGGGACCAGCCCCAGCATTTT.

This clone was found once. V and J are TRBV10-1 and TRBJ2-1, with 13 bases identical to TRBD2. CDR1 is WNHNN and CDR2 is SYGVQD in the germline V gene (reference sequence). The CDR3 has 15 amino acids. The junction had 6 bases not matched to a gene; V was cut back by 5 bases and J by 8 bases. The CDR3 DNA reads TGCGCCAGCAGTCGCGGGACTAGCGGGAATTATGAGCAGTTCTTC. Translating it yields CASSRGTSGNYEQFF.

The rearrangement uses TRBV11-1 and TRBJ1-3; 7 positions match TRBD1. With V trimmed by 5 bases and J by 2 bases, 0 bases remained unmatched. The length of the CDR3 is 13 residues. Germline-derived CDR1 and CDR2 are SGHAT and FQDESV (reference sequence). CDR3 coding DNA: TGTGCCAGCAGCACAGGGGCTGGAAACACCATATATTTT. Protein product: CASSTGAGNTIYF.

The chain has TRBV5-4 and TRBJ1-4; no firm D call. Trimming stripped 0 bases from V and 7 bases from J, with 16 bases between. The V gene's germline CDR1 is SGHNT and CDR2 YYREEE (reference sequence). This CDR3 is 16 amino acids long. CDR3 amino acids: CASSLDLGSAFEKLFF. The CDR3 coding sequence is TGTGCCAGCAGCTTGGACTTAGGGAGTGCTTTTGAAAAACTGTTTTTT.

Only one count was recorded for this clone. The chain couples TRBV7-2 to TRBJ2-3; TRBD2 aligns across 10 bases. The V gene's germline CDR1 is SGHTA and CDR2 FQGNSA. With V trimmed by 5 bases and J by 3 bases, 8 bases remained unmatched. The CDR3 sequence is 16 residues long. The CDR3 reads CASSTGLAGVTDTQYF. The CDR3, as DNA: TGTGCCAGCAGCACCGGGCTAGCGGGAGTGACAGATACGCAGTATTTT.

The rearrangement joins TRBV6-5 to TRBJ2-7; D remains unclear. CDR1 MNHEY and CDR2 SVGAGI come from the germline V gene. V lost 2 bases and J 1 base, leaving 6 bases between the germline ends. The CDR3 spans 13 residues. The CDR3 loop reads CASSYKESYEQYF. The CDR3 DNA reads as TGTGCCAGCAGTTACAAGGAGTCCTACGAGCAGTACTTC.

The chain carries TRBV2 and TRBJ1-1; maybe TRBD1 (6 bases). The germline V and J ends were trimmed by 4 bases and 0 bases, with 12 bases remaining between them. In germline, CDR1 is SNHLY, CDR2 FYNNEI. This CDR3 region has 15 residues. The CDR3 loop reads CASSGTRTVNTEAFF. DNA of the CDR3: TGTGCCAGCAGTGGGACACGGACAGTGAACACTGAAGCTTTCTTT.

For the CDR3, the DNA is TGTGCCAGCAGCAAACCTTCAGGGGGGCTCTATAATTCACCCCTCCACTTT. Amino acid sequence: CASSKPSGGLYNSPLHF. J is TRBJ1-6 and V is TRBV21-1; the table's D call TRBD1 went unverified against the DNA. TRBV21-1 is classified as a pseudogene. The CDR3 extends over 17 amino acids.

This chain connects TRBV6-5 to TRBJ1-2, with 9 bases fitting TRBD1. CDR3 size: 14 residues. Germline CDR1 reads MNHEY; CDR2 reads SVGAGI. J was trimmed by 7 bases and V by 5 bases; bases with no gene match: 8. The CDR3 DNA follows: TGTGCCAGCAGTACACACAGGGGGCAAGGTGGCTACACCTTC. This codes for CASSTHRGQGGYTF.

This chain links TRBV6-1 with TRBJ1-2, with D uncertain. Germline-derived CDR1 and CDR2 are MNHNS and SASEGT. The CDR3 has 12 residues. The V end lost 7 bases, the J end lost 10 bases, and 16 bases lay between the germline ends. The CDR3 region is CASNAGPENYTF. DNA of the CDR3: TGTGCCAGCAACGCGGGTCCTGAGAACTACACCTTC.

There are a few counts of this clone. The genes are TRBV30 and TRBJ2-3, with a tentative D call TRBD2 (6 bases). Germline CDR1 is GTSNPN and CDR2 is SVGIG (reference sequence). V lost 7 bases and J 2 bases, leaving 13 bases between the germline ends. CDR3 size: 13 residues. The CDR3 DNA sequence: TGTGCCTCCGCCGGGGGTTTCACAGATACGCAGTATTTT. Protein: CASAGGFTDTQYF.

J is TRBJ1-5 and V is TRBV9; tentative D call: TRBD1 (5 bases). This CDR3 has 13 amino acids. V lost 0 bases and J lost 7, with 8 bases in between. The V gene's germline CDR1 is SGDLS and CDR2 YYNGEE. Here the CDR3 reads CASSVGSGQPQHF. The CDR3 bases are TGTGCCAGCAGCGTAGGTTCAGGGCAGCCCCAGCATTTT.

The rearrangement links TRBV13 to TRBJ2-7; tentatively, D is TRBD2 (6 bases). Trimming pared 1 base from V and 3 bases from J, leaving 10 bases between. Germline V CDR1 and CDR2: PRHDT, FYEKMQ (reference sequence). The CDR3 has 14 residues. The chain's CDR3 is CASSLDRGSYEQYF. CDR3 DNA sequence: TGTGCCAGCAGCTTAGATCGGGGGAGCTACGAGCAGTACTTC.

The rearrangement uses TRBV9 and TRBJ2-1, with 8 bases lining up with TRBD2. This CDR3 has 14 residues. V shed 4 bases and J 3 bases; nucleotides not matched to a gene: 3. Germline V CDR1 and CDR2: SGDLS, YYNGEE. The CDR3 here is CASSPGLGYNEQFF. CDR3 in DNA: TGTGCCAGCAGCCCGGGACTAGGCTACAATGAGCAGTTCTTC.

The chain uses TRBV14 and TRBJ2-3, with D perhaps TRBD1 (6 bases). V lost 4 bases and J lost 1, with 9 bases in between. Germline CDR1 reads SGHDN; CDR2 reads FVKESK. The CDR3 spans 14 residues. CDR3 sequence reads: CASSRQVRTDTQYF. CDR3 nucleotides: TGTGCCAGCAGCCGACAGGTTCGCACAGATACGCAGTATTTT.

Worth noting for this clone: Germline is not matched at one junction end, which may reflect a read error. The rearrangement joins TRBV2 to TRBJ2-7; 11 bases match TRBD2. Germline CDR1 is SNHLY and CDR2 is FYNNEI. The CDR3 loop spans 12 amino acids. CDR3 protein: CASRGPGTSGRF. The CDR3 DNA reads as TGTGCCAGCAGAGGACCCGGGACTAGCGGAAGGTTC.

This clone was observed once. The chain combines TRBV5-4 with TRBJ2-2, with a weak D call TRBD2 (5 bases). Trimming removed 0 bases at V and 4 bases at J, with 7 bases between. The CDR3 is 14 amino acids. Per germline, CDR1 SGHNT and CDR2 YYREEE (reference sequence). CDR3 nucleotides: TGTGCCAGCAGCTTGGACGGACTCACCGGGGAGCTGTTTTTT. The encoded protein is CASSLDGLTGELFF.

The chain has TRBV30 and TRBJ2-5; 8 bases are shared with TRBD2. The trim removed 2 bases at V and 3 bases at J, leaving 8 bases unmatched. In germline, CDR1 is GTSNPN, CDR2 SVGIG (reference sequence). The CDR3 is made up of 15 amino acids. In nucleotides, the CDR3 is TGTGCCTGGAGTCTCCTAGCGGGCATAAAAGAGACCCAGTACTTC. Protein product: CAWSLLAGIKETQYF.

In DNA, the CDR3 is TGTGCCAGCAGCTTAGTATTGGGGCCCGAGACCCAGTACTTC. Translated, it gives CASSLVLGPETQYF. The V call is TRBV11-2, the J call TRBJ2-5; D might be TRBD1 (5 bases). Trimming pared 1 base from V and 5 bases from J, leaving 11 bases between. This CDR3 is 14 amino acids long. The germline V gene has CDR1 SGHAT and CDR2 FQNNGV.

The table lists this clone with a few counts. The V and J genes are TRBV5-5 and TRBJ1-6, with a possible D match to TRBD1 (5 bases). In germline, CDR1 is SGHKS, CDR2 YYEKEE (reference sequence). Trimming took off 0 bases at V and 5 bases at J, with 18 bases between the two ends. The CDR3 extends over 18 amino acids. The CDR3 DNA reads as TGTGCCAGCAGCTTGGAAGGTCGGGGGTTACTGAATAATTCACCCCTCCACTTT. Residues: CASSLEGRGLLNNSPLHF. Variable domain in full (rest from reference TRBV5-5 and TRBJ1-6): DAGVTQSPTHLIKTRGQQVTLRCSPISGHKSVSWYQQVLGQGPQFIFQYYEKEERGRGNFPDRFSARQFPNYSSELNVNALLLGDSALYLCASSLEGRGLLNNSPLHFGNGTRLTVT.

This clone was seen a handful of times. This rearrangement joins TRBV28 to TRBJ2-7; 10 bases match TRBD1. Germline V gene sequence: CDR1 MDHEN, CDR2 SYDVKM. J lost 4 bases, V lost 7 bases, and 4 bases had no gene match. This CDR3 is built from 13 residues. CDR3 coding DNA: TGTGCCAGCACTAGGGACAGGGGTTACGAGCAGTACTTC. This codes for CASTRDRGYEQYF.

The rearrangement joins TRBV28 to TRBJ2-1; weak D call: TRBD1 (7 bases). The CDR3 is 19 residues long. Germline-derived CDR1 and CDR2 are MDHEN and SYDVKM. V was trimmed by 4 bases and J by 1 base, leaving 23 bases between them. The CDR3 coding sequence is TGTGCCAGCAGTTCCCCCCATCCCGACAGGGCGGGATCCTACAATGAGCAGTTCTTC. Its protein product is CASSSPHPDRAGSYNEQFF.

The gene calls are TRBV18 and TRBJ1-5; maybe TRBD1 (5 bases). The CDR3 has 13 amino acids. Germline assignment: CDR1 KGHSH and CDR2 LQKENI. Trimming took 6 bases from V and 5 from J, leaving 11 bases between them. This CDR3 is CASSHLGDQPQHF. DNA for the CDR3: TGTGCCAGCTCCCACCTAGGGGATCAGCCCCAGCATTTT.

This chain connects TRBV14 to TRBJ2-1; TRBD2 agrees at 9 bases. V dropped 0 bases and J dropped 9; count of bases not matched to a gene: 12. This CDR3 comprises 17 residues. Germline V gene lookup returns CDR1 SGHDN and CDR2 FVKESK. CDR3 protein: CASSQELIAGVVGEQFF. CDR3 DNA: TGTGCCAGCAGCCAAGAGTTGATAGCGGGAGTGGTCGGTGAGCAGTTCTTC.